These 17 T cell receptor beta chains share one sample of origin, sequenced in a study of regulatory T cells in long-lasting Graves disease. CDR3-region Arm-PCR and iRepertoire HTBI primers produced the TCR beta libraries. TCRdb passed the multiplex PCR reads through MiXCR, listing each CDR3 protein once. The sample consists of around 250,000 distinct CDR3 sequences, about 17% of them appearing once. Time point described: newly diagnosed GD, antithyroid drugs for less than 3 months. From PBMCs, RNA was extracted and then used to make the TCR library. The data were also submitted as part of a second study, on T cells in Graves' hyperthyroidism and ophthalmopathy.

This specimen consisted of peripheral blood mononuclear cells (PBMCs), obtained at new diagnosis, from a patient treated with antithyroid drugs. The receptors here all came from a woman aged 25 to 39 with Graves disease.

This clonotype was picked up many times. This chain uses TRBV20-1 with TRBJ2-5; the match to TRBD2 covers 7 bases. CDR1 and CDR2 from the germline V gene are DFQATT and SNEGSKA (reference sequence). The CDR3 has 12 residues. For the CDR3, the DNA is TGCGCTATAGACGGGGGGAGGGAGACCCAGTACTTC. Translating gives CAIDGGRETQYF.

In this sample, this clonotype turned up many times. The rearrangement joins TRBV11-2 to TRBJ2-5, with 9 nucleotides matching TRBD1. This CDR3 has 17 amino acids. Germline lookup yields CDR1 SGHAT and CDR2 FQNNGV. J was trimmed by 1 base and V by 3 bases; bases with no gene match: 9. As DNA, the CDR3 is TGTGCCAGCAGCTTGACCCCGGGACAGGGCCCCCAAGAGACCCAGTACTTC. Translated, it gives CASSLTPGQGPQETQYF.

This clonotype has ten or more counts. This rearrangement joins TRBV2 to TRBJ2-5, with TRBD1 matching 11 bases. Trimming cost V 8 bases and J 5 bases; bases outside gene matches: 7. The CDR3 is 14 residues long. Germline values: CDR1 SNHLY, CDR2 FYNNEI. The DNA of the CDR3 is TGTGCCAGCCTCTGGACAGGGGGCGACGAGACCCAGTACTTC. Translated, it gives CASLWTGGDETQYF.

This clonotype has a count of ten or more. The chain joins TRBV7-3 to TRBJ1-1; tentative D call: TRBD1 (5 bases). CDR3 length equals 15 residues. Per germline, CDR1 SGHTA and CDR2 FQGTGA. V was trimmed by 2 bases and J by 3 bases, leaving 13 bases between them. CDR3 region: CASSLEGRHDTEAFF. The CDR3 DNA reads as TGTGCCAGCAGCTTAGAGGGGCGCCATGACACTGAAGCTTTCTTT.

This clonotype appeared a single time. The chain uses TRBV20-1 and TRBJ2-3; 14 bases are shared with TRBD2. V lost 6 bases and J lost 5; bases outside the gene matches: 10. Germline CDR1 DFQATT, CDR2 SNEGSKA (reference sequence). This CDR3 contains 16 residues. For the CDR3, the DNA is TGCAGTGCGCAGACTAGCGGGGGGGTGATATTAGATACGCAGTATTTT. Translating gives CSAQTSGGVILDTQYF.

This clonotype was counted ten times or more. The chain recombines TRBV6-5 with TRBJ1-1; 8 nucleotides line up with TRBD1. This CDR3 spans 15 amino acids. J was trimmed by 1 base and V by 4 bases; bases with no gene match: 5. CDR1 and CDR2 (germline): MNHEY, SVGAGI. The CDR3: CASSLDRAGNTEAFF. For the CDR3, the DNA is TGTGCCAGCAGTTTGGACAGGGCGGGGAACACTGAAGCTTTCTTT.

This clonotype was picked up many times. The rearrangement joins TRBV12-3 or TRBV12-4 to TRBJ1-2; perhaps TRBD1 as D (5 bases). CDR3 length equals 12 residues. The V end was cut by 8 bases, the J end by 7 bases, with 14 bases between. The CDR3 sequence: CASRGGVGGYTF. As DNA, the CDR3 is TGTGCCAGCCGAGGAGGGGTTGGTGGCTACACCTTC.

This clonotype was found a few times. V and J are TRBV19 and TRBJ1-4; a weak D match, TRBD1 (5 bases). V was shortened by 0 bases and J by 6 bases, with 8 bases between the two germline ends. CDR3 length: 14 residues. Per germline, CDR1 LNHDA and CDR2 SQIVND (reference sequence). The CDR3 protein is CASSIDPGHEKLFF. Written as DNA, the CDR3 is TGTGCCAGTAGTATAGATCCAGGGCATGAAAAACTGTTTTTT.

The CDR3, as DNA: TGCAGTGCCAGGAATACAGGGAACACCTTC. This sequence encodes CSARNTGNTF. The chain uses TRBV20-1 and TRBJ1-2; weak D call: TRBD1 (6 bases). The CDR3 runs to 10 residues. Germline CDR1 and CDR2: DFQATT and SNEGSKA (reference sequence). The V gene lost 6 bases and the J gene lost 12 bases, with 14 bases spanning the gap.

In regard to this clonotype: The junction departs from germline at one end; a sequencing error may be responsible. The V and J genes are TRBV7-6 and TRBJ2-1, with a weak D call TRBD2 (5 bases). This CDR3 spans 14 amino acids. CDR1 and CDR2 from the germline V gene are SGHVS and FNYEAQ. The CDR3 nucleotides read TGTGCTAGCAGCCTAGCTGGATCTAGGAATGAGCAGTTCTTC. Protein sequence: CASSLAGSRNEQFF.

This clonotype has at least ten counts. The chain recombines TRBV12-5 with TRBJ1-1; possible D gene TRBD1, 5 bases. With 9 bases removed from V and 4 bases from J, the gap between germline ends came to 21 bases. CDR1 is LGHNT, CDR2 FRNRAP, per germline. The CDR3 totals 15 residues. In DNA, the CDR3 is TGTGCTAGCCCCGGGGGGTTATGGGGGGGCACTGAAGCTTTCTTT. Its translation is CASPGGLWGGTEAFF.

The table lists this clonotype with many counts. The chain couples TRBV5-1 to TRBJ2-4; possible D gene TRBD1, 6 bases. The V end was cut by 4 bases, the J end by 1 base, with 21 bases between. Germline CDR1 reads SGHRS; CDR2 reads YFSETQ. This CDR3 is built from 18 residues. CDR3 in DNA: TGCGCCAGCAGCCCCGCCCTCCAGGGGTTAGGGGCCAAAAACATTCAGTACTTC. This translates into CASSPALQGLGAKNIQYF.

Note on this clonotype: A read error may account for a junction end that differs from germline. V and J are TRBV24-1 and TRBJ1-5, with TRBD1 identical over 9 bases. Germline CDR1 and CDR2: KGHDR and SFDVKD. The CDR3 extends over 15 amino acids. The CDR3 here is CATSGLTGGNQPQHF. CDR3 coding DNA: TGTGCCACCAGTGGTTTGACAGGGGGGAATCAGCCCCAGCATTTT.

The chain joins TRBV6-1 to TRBJ2-3; TRBD1 matches 8 bases. The CDR3 has 15 residues. Per germline, CDR1 MNHNS and CDR2 SASEGT. The junction had 6 bases not matched to a gene; V was cut back by 1 base and J by 6 bases. The CDR3 reads CASSEGQGAADTQYF. The CDR3 nucleotides are TGTGCCAGCAGTGAAGGTCAGGGGGCGGCCGATACGCAGTATTTT.

This clonotype has at least ten counts. V is TRBV7-3 and J is TRBJ1-6; 8 bases line up with TRBD1. Germline assignment: CDR1 SGHTA and CDR2 FQGTGA. The CDR3 length is 14 residues. V shed 3 bases and J 10 bases; nucleotides not matched to a gene: 5. CDR3 amino acids: CASSLTGEYSPLHF. CDR3 DNA sequence: TGTGCCAGCAGCTTGACAGGGGAATACTCACCCCTCCACTTT. The whole variable domain, filled in from reference TRBV7-3 and TRBJ1-6, reads GAGVSQTPSNKVTEKGKYVELRCDPISGHTALYWYRQSLGQGPEFLIYFQGTGAADDSGLPNDRFFAVRPEGSVSTLKIQRTERGDSAVYLCASSLTGEYSPLHFGNGTRLTVT.

This clonotype was picked up many times. J is TRBJ1-1 and V is TRBV20-1; possible D gene TRBD1, 5 bases. V was cut by 6 bases and J by 1 base, with 12 bases left in between. The germline V gene has CDR1 DFQATT and CDR2 SNEGSKA (reference sequence). The CDR3 is made up of 13 amino acids. The CDR3 DNA follows: TGCAGTGCCAGGGATTCCGCGAACACTGAAGCTTTCTTT. This gives the protein CSARDSANTEAFF.

A note on this clonotype: This likely stems from a read error, as it lies one base from a far larger clone. The CDR3: CSASEGASGYNEQSF. CDR3 bases: TGCAGTGCTAGTGAAGGGGCTAGCGGTTACAATGAGCAGTCCTTC. This rearrangement joins TRBV20-1 to TRBJ2-4; TRBD2 matches at 7 bases. This CDR3 region has 15 residues. Germline lookup yields CDR1 DFQATT and CDR2 SNEGSKA (reference sequence).